This passage covers 32 T cell receptor beta chains from one sample sequenced in a study of T cell responses to AZD1222 COVID-19 vaccine. The repertoire was sequenced with immunoSEQ multiplex PCR; TCRdb's copy has only in-frame clones and lacks some. The sample shows 120,000 or so clones, around 89% of them seen only once. The input for sequencing was peripheral blood, taken on day 0 of MenACWY control vaccination. The receptors shown here come from an adult in good health.

The V gene is TRBV2, the J gene TRBJ1-6; D uncertain. CDR1 SNHLY and CDR2 FYNNEI come from the germline V gene. The CDR3 runs to 13 residues. V was pared by 1 base and J by 7 bases, with 5 bases between. CDR3 residues: CASSEGWNSPLHF. The DNA of the CDR3 is TGTGCCAGCAGTGAAGGGTGGAATTCACCCCTCCACTTT.

This clone appeared once. This rearrangement joins TRBV27 to TRBJ2-7; 8 bases line up with TRBD1. CDR3 length: 14 amino acids. CDR1 is MNHEY and CDR2 is SMNVEV in the germline V gene (reference sequence). J gave up 1 base and V 10 bases, and 9 bases lay outside the gene matches. The CDR3 coding sequence is TGTGCCACCCGATCTGACAGGGGTTCCTACGAGCAGTACTTC. It is translated as CATRSDRGSYEQYF.

The chain is built from TRBV10-3 and TRBJ1-1; tentative D call: TRBD1 (5 bases). CDR1 is ENHRY and CDR2 is SYGVKD in the germline V gene. The CDR3 totals 14 residues. The ends were cut back, 4 bases at V and 5 bases at J, with 14 bases in the middle. The CDR3 sequence is CAISAPGTGTEAFF. As DNA, the CDR3 is TGTGCCATCAGTGCCCCGGGGACGGGGACTGAAGCTTTCTTT.

The chain combines TRBV19 with TRBJ1-5; possibly TRBD1 for D (5 bases). The length of the CDR3 is 18 residues. Germline CDR1 and CDR2: LNHDA and SQIVND (reference sequence). Trimming stripped 1 base from V and 2 bases from J, with 18 bases between. CDR3 protein: CASSIAVAGLGGNQPQHF. CDR3 bases: TGTGCCAGTAGTATAGCCGTCGCGGGTTTGGGGGGCAATCAGCCCCAGCATTTT.

The gene calls are TRBV30 and TRBJ1-1; no clear D gene. The CDR3 extends over 13 amino acids. Trimming shortened V by 3 bases and J by 4 bases, and 12 bases separated the two germline ends. Germline CDR1 is GTSNPN and CDR2 is SVGIG (reference sequence). The CDR3: CAWRSPVGTEAFF. CDR3 DNA sequence: TGTGCCTGGAGGTCTCCGGTGGGCACTGAAGCTTTCTTT.

The sample holds one count of this clone. The gene calls are TRBV18 and TRBJ2-3; TRBD1 aligns across 9 bases. The CDR3 has 15 amino acids. The trim removed 0 bases at V and 3 bases at J, leaving 1 base unmatched. The germline V gene encodes CDR1 KGHSH and CDR2 LQKENI. CDR3: CASSPPDRGTDTQYF. The CDR3 nucleotides are TGTGCCAGCTCACCACCAGACAGGGGGACAGATACGCAGTATTTT.

The rearrangement uses TRBV10-3 and TRBJ1-5, with D possibly being TRBD1 (6 bases). The CDR3 covers 13 residues. Germline CDR1 is ENHRY and CDR2 is SYGVKD. Trimming cost V 8 bases and J 3 bases, with 11 bases left between them. The CDR3 is CAIGQLDNQPQHF. The CDR3, as DNA: TGTGCCATCGGACAGTTGGACAATCAGCCCCAGCATTTT.

J is TRBJ2-7 and V is TRBV28; D possibly corresponds to TRBD1 (6 bases). The V gene lost 4 bases and the J gene lost 1 base, with 14 bases spanning the gap. Germline V gene lookup returns CDR1 MDHEN and CDR2 SYDVKM. The CDR3 contains 15 residues. In DNA, the CDR3 is TGTGCCAGCAGTTCACAGGGTCCTATTTCCTACGAGCAGTACTTC. This translates into CASSSQGPISYEQYF. Full variable domain (rest looked up from reference TRBV28 and TRBJ2-7): DVKVTQSSRYLVKRTGEKVFLECVQDMDHENMFWYRQDPGLGLRLIYFSYDVKMKEKGDIPEGYSVSREKKERFSLILESASTNQTSMYLCASSSQGPISYEQYFGPGTRLTVT.

CDR3: CASRRLAGVTHEQYF. The DNA for the CDR3 is TGTGCCAGCAGGCGACTAGCGGGGGTGACCCACGAGCAGTACTTC. The genes are TRBV6-5 and TRBJ2-7; 12 positions match TRBD2. Looked up from germline, CDR1 is MNHEY and CDR2 is SVGAGI. V lost 6 bases to trimming and J lost 5 bases; unmatched junction nucleotides: 8. This CDR3 contains 15 residues.

The J gene is TRBJ1-2, the V gene TRBV7-8; unclear D gene. The CDR3 covers 13 residues. CDR1 and CDR2 (germline): SGHVS, FQNEAQ. Trimming cost V 4 bases and J 7 bases, with 13 bases left between them. CDR3 sequence reads: CASSYREFSGYTF. The CDR3 DNA reads as TGTGCCAGCAGCTATAGGGAGTTTAGTGGCTACACCTTC.

The V call is TRBV11-2, the J call TRBJ1-1; D unresolved. The length of the CDR3 is 14 residues. Germline lookup yields CDR1 SGHAT and CDR2 FQNNGV. V shed 1 base and J shed 1 base, with 7 bases lying between them. For the CDR3, the DNA is TGTGCCAGCAGCTTAGTTTCGGGGAACACTGAAGCTTTCTTT. It yields the protein CASSLVSGNTEAFF.

The chain recombines TRBV7-8 with TRBJ1-2, with 8 bases matching TRBD1. V dropped 4 bases and J dropped 2; count of bases not matched to a gene: 6. Germline CDR1 reads SGHVS; CDR2 reads FQNEAQ. The CDR3 is 15 residues long. CDR3: CASSSRTGLNYGYTF. The CDR3 bases are TGTGCCAGCAGCTCACGGACAGGGCTCAACTATGGCTACACCTTC.

This clone was found once. The rearrangement links TRBV7-8 to TRBJ2-7; D is unclear. The CDR3 is 11 amino acids. Germline V gene data show CDR1 as SGHVS and CDR2 as FQNEAQ. Trimming shortened V by 4 bases and J by 5 bases, and 6 bases separated the two germline ends. The CDR3 here is CASSSGHEQYF. As DNA, the CDR3 is TGTGCCAGCAGCTCCGGCCACGAGCAGTACTTC.

CDR3 bases: TGTGCCAGCAGTCCGGACAGGGGGGCCCTTGGGTCTTTCTTT. Its protein product is CASSPDRGALGSFF. The chain uses TRBV7-6 and TRBJ1-1, with TRBD1 matching 10 bases. Germline values: CDR1 SGHVS, CDR2 FNYEAQ. This CDR3 region has 14 residues. V shed 6 bases, J shed 12 bases, and the junction held 13 bases outside the gene matches.

This chain links TRBV19 with TRBJ2-5; 9 bases line up with TRBD1. This CDR3 spans 15 amino acids. CDR1 is LNHDA, CDR2 SQIVND, per germline (reference sequence). Germline trimming cut 4 bases from V and 4 bases from J; bases unmatched to any gene: 7. The CDR3 DNA reads TGTGCCAGTAGTACCAGACAGGGGGTCCGAGAGACCCAGTACTTC. Its translation: CASSTRQGVRETQYF.

The V gene is TRBV3-1 (or the pseudogene TRBV3-2), the J gene TRBJ2-1, with 7 bases matching TRBD1. The CDR3 extends over 15 amino acids. Losses at the gene ends were 8 bases for V and 0 bases for J; bases not matched to a gene: 7. Germline V gives CDR1 LGHDT, CDR2 YNNKEL (reference sequence). CDR3 bases: TGTGCCAGCGGGACAGCGATTAGCTCCTACAATGAGCAGTTCTTC. This gives the protein CASGTAISSYNEQFF.

This chain uses TRBV29-1 with TRBJ2-1; 8 positions agree with TRBD1. V lost 5 bases to trimming and J lost 6 bases; unmatched junction nucleotides: 0. Germline V lookup: CDR1 SQVTM, CDR2 ANQGSEA. The CDR3 has 11 amino acids. The CDR3: CSVTGGNEQFF. The CDR3 coding sequence is TGCAGCGTTACAGGGGGCAATGAGCAGTTCTTC.

The CDR3 sequence: CSADLADEQFF. CDR3 in DNA: TGCAGTGCTGACCTAGCGGATGAGCAGTTCTTC. The genes are TRBV20-1 and TRBJ2-1; 7 bases match TRBD2. The CDR3 runs to 11 residues. The V and J ends lost 5 bases and 8 bases, in that order; junction bases with no gene match: 3. CDR1 and CDR2 (germline): DFQATT, SNEGSKA (reference sequence).

The chain joins TRBV10-3 to TRBJ1-1, with D possibly matching TRBD1 (5 bases). Trimming removed 3 bases from V and 9 bases from J, with 14 bases in between. Per the germline V gene, CDR1 is ENHRY and CDR2 is SYGVKD. The CDR3 contains 13 residues. The CDR3 bases are TGTGCCATCAGTGAAGATAGATGGGGCAAAGCTTTCTTT. This codes for CAISEDRWGKAFF.

The J gene is TRBJ2-7, the V gene TRBV5-1; D is unresolved. The CDR3 spans 14 residues. The V end was cut by 0 bases, the J end by 3 bases, with 10 bases between. CDR1 and CDR2 from the germline V gene are SGHRS and YFSETQ. CDR3 amino acids: CASSLALQDYEQYF. Written as DNA, the CDR3 is TGCGCCAGCAGCTTGGCGTTGCAGGACTACGAGCAGTACTTC.

The chain combines TRBV27 with TRBJ2-2, with 7 bases aligning to TRBD2. The CDR3 runs to 14 residues. In germline, CDR1 is MNHEY, CDR2 SMNVEV (reference sequence). The V and J ends lost 2 bases and 6 bases, in that order; junction bases with no gene match: 3. The CDR3 region is CASSLSLAAGELFF. CDR3 bases: TGTGCCAGCAGTTTAAGCCTAGCGGCCGGGGAGCTGTTTTTT.

The genes are TRBV6-1 and TRBJ1-1; no clear D gene. The CDR3 has 13 amino acids. The germline gives CDR1 MNHNS, CDR2 SASEGT. V lost 1 base, J lost 10 bases, and 13 bases lay in between. The CDR3 DNA is TGTGCCAGCAGTGAAGTATCCATTTACAGAGCTTTCTTT. It yields the protein CASSEVSIYRAFF.

The chain joins TRBV18 to TRBJ1-2; no firm D call. From germline, CDR1 is KGHSH and CDR2 LQKENI. This CDR3 comprises 15 residues. V lost 0 bases and J 3 bases, leaving 11 bases between the germline ends. The CDR3 nucleotides are TGTGCCAGCTCACCACCGATGCAGGAATACTATGGCTACACCTTC. It translates to CASSPPMQEYYGYTF.

The chain is built from TRBV2 and TRBJ1-1, with D unclear. Germline CDR1 reads SNHLY; CDR2 reads FYNNEI. This CDR3 comprises 14 residues. Trimming pared 3 bases from V and 5 bases from J, leaving 13 bases between. The CDR3 nucleotides are TGTGCCAGCAGTGACACAGCCCTGGGGACTGAAGCTTTCTTT. Its protein product is CASSDTALGTEAFF. Complete variable domain (other parts from reference TRBV2 and TRBJ1-1): EPEVTQTPSHQVTQMGQEVILRCVPISNHLYFYWYRQILGQKVEFLVSFYNNEISEKSEIFDDQFSVERPDGSNFTLKIRSTKLEDSAMYFCASSDTALGTEAFFGQGTRLTVV.

J is TRBJ2-3 and V is TRBV24-1, with TRBD1 identical over 7 bases. The V gene's germline CDR1 is KGHDR and CDR2 SFDVKD. J was trimmed by 3 bases and V by 9 bases; bases with no gene match: 5. The CDR3 extends over 13 amino acids. In DNA form, the CDR3 reads TGTGCCACCGAGGGGGCGGAAACAGATACGCAGTATTTT. Translating it yields CATEGAETDTQYF.

This clone has only one observation. CDR3 amino acids: CASSLEGGTTGELFF. CDR3 bases: TGTGCCAGCAGCTTGGAAGGGGGGACAACCGGGGAGCTGTTTTTT. The rearrangement joins TRBV5-4 to TRBJ2-2, with D tentatively TRBD1 or TRBD2 (6 bases each). Trimming took 0 bases from V and 5 from J, leaving 11 bases between them. In germline, CDR1 is SGHNT, CDR2 YYREEE (reference sequence). The CDR3 spans 15 residues.

The rearrangement uses TRBV7-2 and TRBJ2-5; 7 bases fit TRBD2. After removal of 4 bases from V and 3 bases from J, the junction contained 8 bases not matched to a gene. Germline V gene sequence: CDR1 SGHTA, CDR2 FQGNSA. This CDR3 has 15 residues. The CDR3 spells CASSSGLVFKETQYF. The CDR3 DNA is TGTGCCAGCAGCTCCGGACTAGTTTTTAAAGAGACCCAGTACTTC.

The V gene is TRBV6-5, the J gene TRBJ1-1, with D unclear. V lost 2 bases and J lost 4, with 11 bases in between. Germline CDR1 and CDR2: MNHEY and SVGAGI. CDR3 size: 14 residues. CDR3 bases: TGTGCCAGCAGTTACCATGAGGTCGGCACTGAAGCTTTCTTT. This sequence encodes CASSYHEVGTEAFF.

The genes are TRBV28 and TRBJ2-1; 7 bases agree with TRBD2. Losses at the gene ends were 8 bases for V and 6 bases for J; bases not matched to a gene: 7. This CDR3 is built from 13 residues. CDR1 MDHEN and CDR2 SYDVKM come from the germline V gene. CDR3: CASYTIAGNEQFF. The CDR3 DNA is TGTGCCAGCTACACGATAGCGGGCAATGAGCAGTTCTTC. The complete variable domain, with remaining parts taken from reference TRBV28 and TRBJ2-1, reads DVKVTQSSRYLVKRTGEKVFLECVQDMDHENMFWYRQDPGLGLRLIYFSYDVKMKEKGDIPEGYSVSREKKERFSLILESASTNQTSMYLCASYTIAGNEQFFGPGTRLTVL.

The chain uses TRBV2 and TRBJ2-3; D is perhaps TRBD2 (5 bases). This CDR3 region has 14 residues. Germline V gene lookup returns CDR1 SNHLY and CDR2 FYNNEI. Trimming removed 2 bases at V and 5 bases at J, with 11 bases between. CDR3 amino acids: CASSELLRGDTQYF. The CDR3 bases are TGTGCCAGCAGTGAACTCCTCCGGGGAGATACGCAGTATTTT.

The CDR3 DNA reads TGTGCCAGCAGCTTAGGAGGGGCAGGGGGCATCACTGAAGCTTTCTTT. Its protein product is CASSLGGAGGITEAFF. This chain connects TRBV7-9 to TRBJ1-1; TRBD1 matches 8 bases. The CDR3 covers 16 residues. After removal of 1 base from V and 4 bases from J, the junction contained 8 bases not matched to a gene. Looked up from germline, CDR1 is SEHNR and CDR2 is FQNEAQ (reference sequence).

The V call is TRBV28, the J call TRBJ1-5, with D perhaps TRBD1 (6 bases). The V gene's germline CDR1 is MDHEN and CDR2 SYDVKM. This CDR3 contains 17 residues. V lost 5 bases to trimming and J lost 0 bases, with 17 bases between them. CDR3 DNA sequence: TGTGCCAGCAGTGACCGGGGGTACAGGGATAGCAATCAGCCCCAGCATTTT. Translating gives CASSDRGYRDSNQPQHF. Drawing the rest from reference TRBV28 and TRBJ1-5, the complete variable domain is DVKVTQSSRYLVKRTGEKVFLECVQDMDHENMFWYRQDPGLGLRLIYFSYDVKMKEKGDIPEGYSVSREKKERFSLILESASTNQTSMYLCASSDRGYRDSNQPQHFGDGTRLSIL.